Presented here are 25 T cell receptor beta chains from one specimen sequenced in a study of blood T cell repertoires in COVID-19. Some clones are missing from TCRdb's copy, which holds only in-frame ones; the method was immunoSEQ multiplex PCR. The sample holds about 240,000 clones, about four fifths seen once. Source material: peripheral blood. The receptor source for this set is a man aged 30 to 45 who had recovered from COVID-19.

The chain links TRBV6-5 to TRBJ2-1, with 13 bases aligning to TRBD2. CDR1 and CDR2 from the germline V gene are MNHEY and SVGAGI. J lost 9 bases, V lost 6 bases, and 8 bases had no gene match. The CDR3 consists of 15 residues. CDR3 loop: CASRPTSGGAGEQFF. CDR3 sequence (DNA): TGTGCCAGCAGACCCACTAGCGGGGGGGCCGGTGAGCAGTTCTTC.

V gene TRBV28 combines with J gene TRBJ1-1; D is ambiguous. This CDR3 has 17 amino acids. The germline gives CDR1 MDHEN, CDR2 SYDVKM. V lost 4 bases to trimming and J lost 0 bases, with 18 bases between them. The CDR3 nucleotides read TGTGCCAGCAGTTCTCCGGGCGGGGTCCACATGAACACTGAAGCTTTCTTT. Its translation: CASSSPGGVHMNTEAFF. Full variable domain (missing parts from reference TRBV28 and TRBJ1-1): DVKVTQSSRYLVKRTGEKVFLECVQDMDHENMFWYRQDPGLGLRLIYFSYDVKMKEKGDIPEGYSVSREKKERFSLILESASTNQTSMYLCASSSPGGVHMNTEAFFGQGTRLTVV.

The genes are TRBV12-5 and TRBJ2-2, with D possibly being TRBD2 (5 bases). CDR3 length: 16 residues. The germline CDR1 and CDR2 sequences are LGHNT and FRNRAP. The V gene lost 2 bases and the J gene lost 0 bases, with 10 bases spanning the gap. CDR3 sequence reads: CASGLFWTPNTGELFF. The CDR3 nucleotides read TGTGCTAGTGGTTTGTTCTGGACTCCGAACACCGGGGAGCTGTTTTTT.

CDR3 bases: TGCGCCAGCAGCTATACAGGTAGCTCCTACGAGCAGTACTTC. Its translation is CASSYTGSSYEQYF. The chain links TRBV5-1 to TRBJ2-7; a weak D match, TRBD1 (5 bases). This CDR3 contains 14 residues. V lost 3 bases to trimming and J lost 0 bases, with 10 bases between them. The germline gives CDR1 SGHRS, CDR2 YFSETQ.

The J gene is TRBJ2-7, the V gene TRBV6-6, with D hard to call. The CDR3 contains 10 residues. CDR1 and CDR2 (germline): MNHNY, SVGAGI (reference sequence). Trimming stripped 6 bases from V and 4 bases from J, with 4 bases between. The CDR3 nucleotides read TGTGCCAGCAGGAGGTACGAGCAGTACTTC. This codes for CASRRYEQYF.

The chain couples TRBV18 to TRBJ1-2; TRBD1 might be the D (5 bases). Germline CDR1 is KGHSH and CDR2 is LQKENI. CDR3 size: 14 residues. Trimming left V 1 base short and J 8 bases short, with 14 bases between. The CDR3: CASSPRGDPRGYTF. CDR3 DNA: TGTGCCAGCTCACCACGGGGGGATCCCCGGGGCTACACCTTC.

The chain is built from TRBV5-6 and TRBJ2-5; D is unclear. Germline CDR1 SGHDT, CDR2 YYEEEE. The germline V and J ends were trimmed by 0 bases and 3 bases, with 6 bases remaining between them. The CDR3 sequence is 13 residues long. CDR3 sequence: CASSLGQKETQYF. CDR3 DNA: TGTGCCAGCAGCTTGGGGCAAAAAGAGACCCAGTACTTC.

The chain has TRBV18 and TRBJ2-1; the D gene is possibly TRBD1 (5 bases). Per germline, CDR1 KGHSH and CDR2 LQKENI. Trimming stripped 3 bases from V and 8 bases from J, with 14 bases between. The CDR3 sequence is 14 residues long. Here the CDR3 reads CASSPAAGYDEQFF. The DNA of the CDR3 is TGTGCCAGCTCACCCGCGGCAGGGTACGATGAGCAGTTCTTC.

This rearrangement joins TRBV27 to TRBJ1-2; 9 bases line up with TRBD1. Germline values: CDR1 MNHEY, CDR2 SMNVEV (reference sequence). Trimming cost V 4 bases and J 4 bases; bases outside gene matches: 7. The CDR3 consists of 15 residues. Here the CDR3 reads CASSSALQGAYGYTF. In DNA, the CDR3 is TGTGCCAGCAGTTCAGCCTTACAGGGGGCCTATGGCTACACCTTC.

This clone was seen only once. The V call is TRBV6-5, the J call TRBJ2-5; TRBD1 matches 7 bases. CDR1 MNHEY and CDR2 SVGAGI come from the germline V gene. The CDR3 is made up of 11 amino acids. The CDR3 protein is CGQGIQETQYF. The CDR3 nucleotides read TGTGGACAGGGTATACAAGAGACCCAGTACTTC.

CDR3 sequence: CASIQYNTGELFF. CDR3 DNA sequence: TGTGCCAGCATCCAGTATAACACCGGGGAGCTGTTTTTT. The chain combines TRBV12-3 or TRBV12-4 with TRBJ2-2; D not certain. This CDR3 has 13 amino acids. The V and J ends lost 7 bases and 2 bases respectively, with 8 bases between them.

The genes are TRBV4-1 and TRBJ1-5, with D hard to call. In germline, CDR1 is MGHRA, CDR2 YSYEKL. The V end lost 0 bases, the J end lost 5 bases, and 11 bases lay between the germline ends. The CDR3 is 15 amino acids. The CDR3 bases are TGCGCCAGCAGCCAAGACAGTTTGGTGGATCAGCCCCAGCATTTT. This gives the protein CASSQDSLVDQPQHF.

This clone came up once. V is TRBV2 and J is TRBJ2-5, with D tentatively TRBD1 (6 bases). Germline V gives CDR1 SNHLY, CDR2 FYNNEI. The length of the CDR3 is 13 residues. V was shortened by 9 bases and J by 2 bases, with 13 bases between the two germline ends. CDR3 residues: CASRATGQETQYF. CDR3 nucleotides: TGTGCCAGTAGGGCAACAGGGCAAGAGACCCAGTACTTC.

This clone was seen a handful of times. V is TRBV27 and J is TRBJ2-5; the D gene is possibly TRBD2 (5 bases). This CDR3 spans 14 amino acids. Deletions cut 3 bases from V and 5 bases from J, with 13 bases between. Germline V gene data show CDR1 as MNHEY and CDR2 as SMNVEV (reference sequence). The chain's CDR3 is CASSFRFSGETQYF. CDR3 bases: TGTGCCAGCAGTTTCAGGTTTTCGGGGGAGACCCAGTACTTC.

The chain carries TRBV29-1 and TRBJ2-5, with a possible D match to TRBD1 (5 bases). CDR3 size: 13 residues. The V and J ends lost 5 bases and 5 bases respectively, with 15 bases between them. Germline CDR1 SQVTM, CDR2 ANQGSEA. The CDR3 sequence: CSVTRAGPETQYF. CDR3 nucleotide sequence: TGCAGCGTTACCAGAGCAGGGCCGGAGACCCAGTACTTC.

The chain is built from TRBV12-3 or TRBV12-4 and TRBJ1-1; D is unclear. The CDR3 totals 11 residues. Trimming removed 4 bases at V and 6 bases at J, with 6 bases between. The CDR3 bases are TGTGCCAGCAGTTCCCTTTCTGAAGCTTTCTTT. Amino acid sequence: CASSSLSEAFF.

This rearrangement joins TRBV10-3 to TRBJ1-4; 9 bases match TRBD1. This CDR3 spans 12 amino acids. CDR1 is ENHRY, CDR2 SYGVKD, per germline. The V gene end was trimmed by 10 bases and the J gene end by 11 bases; junction bases not matched to a gene: 8. CDR3 sequence (DNA): TGTGCCACCCGGGGACAGGGAGATAAACTGTTTTTT. Its translation is CATRGQGDKLFF.

This chain joins TRBV6-5 and TRBJ2-7; unclear D gene. V was clipped by 0 bases and J by 0 bases, with 3 bases between them. The CDR3 loop spans 13 amino acids. Germline values: CDR1 MNHEY, CDR2 SVGAGI. The DNA of the CDR3 is TGTGCCAGCAGTTACTCGTACTCCTACGAGCAGTACTTC. Its translation is CASSYSYSYEQYF.

The chain combines TRBV6-1 with TRBJ1-3, with 7 nucleotides matching TRBD1. The CDR3 sequence is 16 residues long. Germline loops: CDR1 MNHNS, CDR2 SASEGT. With V trimmed by 2 bases and J by 4 bases, 8 bases remained unmatched. The CDR3 loop is CASSEPTGRWGNTIYF. CDR3 sequence (DNA): TGTGCCAGCAGTGAACCGACAGGGCGGTGGGGAAACACCATATATTTT.

The chain carries TRBV18 and TRBJ1-5; unclear D gene. This CDR3 has 16 amino acids. Per germline, CDR1 KGHSH and CDR2 LQKENI. Trimming pared 1 base from V and 5 bases from J, leaving 15 bases between. CDR3 nucleotides: TGTGCCAGCTCACCACTGGTTGGAGGGAGGCATCAGCCCCAGCATTTT. This gives the protein CASSPLVGGRHQPQHF.

This clone has just a few counts. V is TRBV5-1 and J is TRBJ2-5, with 10 bases identical to TRBD2. The CDR3 has 16 residues. Germline V gene lookup returns CDR1 SGHRS and CDR2 YFSETQ. Trimming cost V 4 bases and J 0 bases; bases outside gene matches: 6. As DNA, the CDR3 is TGCGCCAGCAGCAGAAATAGCGGGGGGTACCAAGAGACCCAGTACTTC. Amino acids: CASSRNSGGYQETQYF.

The chain couples TRBV11-2 to TRBJ2-2, with 10 bases matching TRBD1. Germline V CDR1 and CDR2: SGHAT, FQNNGV. With 4 bases clipped from V and 3 bases from J, the junction kept 5 bases outside the gene matches. The CDR3 totals 16 residues. CDR3 sequence: CASSWETGGDTGELFF. As DNA, the CDR3 is TGTGCCAGCAGCTGGGAGACAGGGGGCGACACCGGGGAGCTGTTTTTT.

The V gene is TRBV3-1 (or the pseudogene TRBV3-2), the J gene TRBJ2-3; maybe TRBD2 (5 bases). Germline V CDR1 and CDR2: LGHDT, YNNKEL (reference sequence). The V end lost 4 bases, the J end lost 0 bases, and 17 bases lay between the germline ends. This CDR3 has 17 amino acids. CDR3 amino acids: CASSPLILRGSTDTQYF. As DNA, the CDR3 is TGTGCCAGCAGCCCGCTTATCCTCCGGGGTAGCACAGATACGCAGTATTTT.

The CDR3 DNA sequence: TGTGCCAGTAGCCGGGGGTTAGGAATCTCTGGAAACACCATATATTTT. As protein: CASSRGLGISGNTIYF. The chain uses TRBV19 and TRBJ1-3; tentatively, D is TRBD1 (5 bases). Germline assignment: CDR1 LNHDA and CDR2 SQIVND (reference sequence). CDR3 length: 16 residues. V lost 6 bases and J lost 0, with 15 bases in between.

For the CDR3, the DNA is TGTGCCAGCAGCCACAGGGTGCTGTACAATGAGCAGTTCTTC. Encoded protein: CASSHRVLYNEQFF. This chain connects TRBV11-2 to TRBJ2-1, with D perhaps TRBD1 (6 bases). Germline V lookup: CDR1 SGHAT, CDR2 FQNNGV. V dropped 5 bases and J dropped 4 bases, with 12 bases sitting between them. This CDR3 has 14 residues.